The source of this T cell receptor (beta chain) is a study of CD8 T cells in Susac syndrome. Germline V gives CDR1 SGHNT, CDR2 YENEEA. The CDR3 extends over 16 amino acids. TCR beta was sequenced from blood CD8+ and CD4+ T cells. Both CD4+ and CD8+ T cells were negatively isolated, and TEMRA cells underwent FACS enrichment. With random hexamers, roughly 0.45 to 1 ug RNA was reverse transcribed. A single record per CDR3 protein comes from TCRdb applying MiXCR to the immunoSEQ multiplex PCR reads. The table shows tens of thousands of distinct CDR3 sequences, with approximately 95% occurring only once. Sequencing used CD8+ T cells from PBMCs. This TCR came from a human donor with Susac syndrome. The chain has TRBV11-3 and TRBJ1-2; D possibly corresponds to TRBD1 (6 bases). The CDR3 nucleotides are TGTGCACCGAAGGCCCGCGAGAGTAGGGGGTATGATGGCTACACCTTC. Amino acid sequence: CAPKARESRGYDGYTF.